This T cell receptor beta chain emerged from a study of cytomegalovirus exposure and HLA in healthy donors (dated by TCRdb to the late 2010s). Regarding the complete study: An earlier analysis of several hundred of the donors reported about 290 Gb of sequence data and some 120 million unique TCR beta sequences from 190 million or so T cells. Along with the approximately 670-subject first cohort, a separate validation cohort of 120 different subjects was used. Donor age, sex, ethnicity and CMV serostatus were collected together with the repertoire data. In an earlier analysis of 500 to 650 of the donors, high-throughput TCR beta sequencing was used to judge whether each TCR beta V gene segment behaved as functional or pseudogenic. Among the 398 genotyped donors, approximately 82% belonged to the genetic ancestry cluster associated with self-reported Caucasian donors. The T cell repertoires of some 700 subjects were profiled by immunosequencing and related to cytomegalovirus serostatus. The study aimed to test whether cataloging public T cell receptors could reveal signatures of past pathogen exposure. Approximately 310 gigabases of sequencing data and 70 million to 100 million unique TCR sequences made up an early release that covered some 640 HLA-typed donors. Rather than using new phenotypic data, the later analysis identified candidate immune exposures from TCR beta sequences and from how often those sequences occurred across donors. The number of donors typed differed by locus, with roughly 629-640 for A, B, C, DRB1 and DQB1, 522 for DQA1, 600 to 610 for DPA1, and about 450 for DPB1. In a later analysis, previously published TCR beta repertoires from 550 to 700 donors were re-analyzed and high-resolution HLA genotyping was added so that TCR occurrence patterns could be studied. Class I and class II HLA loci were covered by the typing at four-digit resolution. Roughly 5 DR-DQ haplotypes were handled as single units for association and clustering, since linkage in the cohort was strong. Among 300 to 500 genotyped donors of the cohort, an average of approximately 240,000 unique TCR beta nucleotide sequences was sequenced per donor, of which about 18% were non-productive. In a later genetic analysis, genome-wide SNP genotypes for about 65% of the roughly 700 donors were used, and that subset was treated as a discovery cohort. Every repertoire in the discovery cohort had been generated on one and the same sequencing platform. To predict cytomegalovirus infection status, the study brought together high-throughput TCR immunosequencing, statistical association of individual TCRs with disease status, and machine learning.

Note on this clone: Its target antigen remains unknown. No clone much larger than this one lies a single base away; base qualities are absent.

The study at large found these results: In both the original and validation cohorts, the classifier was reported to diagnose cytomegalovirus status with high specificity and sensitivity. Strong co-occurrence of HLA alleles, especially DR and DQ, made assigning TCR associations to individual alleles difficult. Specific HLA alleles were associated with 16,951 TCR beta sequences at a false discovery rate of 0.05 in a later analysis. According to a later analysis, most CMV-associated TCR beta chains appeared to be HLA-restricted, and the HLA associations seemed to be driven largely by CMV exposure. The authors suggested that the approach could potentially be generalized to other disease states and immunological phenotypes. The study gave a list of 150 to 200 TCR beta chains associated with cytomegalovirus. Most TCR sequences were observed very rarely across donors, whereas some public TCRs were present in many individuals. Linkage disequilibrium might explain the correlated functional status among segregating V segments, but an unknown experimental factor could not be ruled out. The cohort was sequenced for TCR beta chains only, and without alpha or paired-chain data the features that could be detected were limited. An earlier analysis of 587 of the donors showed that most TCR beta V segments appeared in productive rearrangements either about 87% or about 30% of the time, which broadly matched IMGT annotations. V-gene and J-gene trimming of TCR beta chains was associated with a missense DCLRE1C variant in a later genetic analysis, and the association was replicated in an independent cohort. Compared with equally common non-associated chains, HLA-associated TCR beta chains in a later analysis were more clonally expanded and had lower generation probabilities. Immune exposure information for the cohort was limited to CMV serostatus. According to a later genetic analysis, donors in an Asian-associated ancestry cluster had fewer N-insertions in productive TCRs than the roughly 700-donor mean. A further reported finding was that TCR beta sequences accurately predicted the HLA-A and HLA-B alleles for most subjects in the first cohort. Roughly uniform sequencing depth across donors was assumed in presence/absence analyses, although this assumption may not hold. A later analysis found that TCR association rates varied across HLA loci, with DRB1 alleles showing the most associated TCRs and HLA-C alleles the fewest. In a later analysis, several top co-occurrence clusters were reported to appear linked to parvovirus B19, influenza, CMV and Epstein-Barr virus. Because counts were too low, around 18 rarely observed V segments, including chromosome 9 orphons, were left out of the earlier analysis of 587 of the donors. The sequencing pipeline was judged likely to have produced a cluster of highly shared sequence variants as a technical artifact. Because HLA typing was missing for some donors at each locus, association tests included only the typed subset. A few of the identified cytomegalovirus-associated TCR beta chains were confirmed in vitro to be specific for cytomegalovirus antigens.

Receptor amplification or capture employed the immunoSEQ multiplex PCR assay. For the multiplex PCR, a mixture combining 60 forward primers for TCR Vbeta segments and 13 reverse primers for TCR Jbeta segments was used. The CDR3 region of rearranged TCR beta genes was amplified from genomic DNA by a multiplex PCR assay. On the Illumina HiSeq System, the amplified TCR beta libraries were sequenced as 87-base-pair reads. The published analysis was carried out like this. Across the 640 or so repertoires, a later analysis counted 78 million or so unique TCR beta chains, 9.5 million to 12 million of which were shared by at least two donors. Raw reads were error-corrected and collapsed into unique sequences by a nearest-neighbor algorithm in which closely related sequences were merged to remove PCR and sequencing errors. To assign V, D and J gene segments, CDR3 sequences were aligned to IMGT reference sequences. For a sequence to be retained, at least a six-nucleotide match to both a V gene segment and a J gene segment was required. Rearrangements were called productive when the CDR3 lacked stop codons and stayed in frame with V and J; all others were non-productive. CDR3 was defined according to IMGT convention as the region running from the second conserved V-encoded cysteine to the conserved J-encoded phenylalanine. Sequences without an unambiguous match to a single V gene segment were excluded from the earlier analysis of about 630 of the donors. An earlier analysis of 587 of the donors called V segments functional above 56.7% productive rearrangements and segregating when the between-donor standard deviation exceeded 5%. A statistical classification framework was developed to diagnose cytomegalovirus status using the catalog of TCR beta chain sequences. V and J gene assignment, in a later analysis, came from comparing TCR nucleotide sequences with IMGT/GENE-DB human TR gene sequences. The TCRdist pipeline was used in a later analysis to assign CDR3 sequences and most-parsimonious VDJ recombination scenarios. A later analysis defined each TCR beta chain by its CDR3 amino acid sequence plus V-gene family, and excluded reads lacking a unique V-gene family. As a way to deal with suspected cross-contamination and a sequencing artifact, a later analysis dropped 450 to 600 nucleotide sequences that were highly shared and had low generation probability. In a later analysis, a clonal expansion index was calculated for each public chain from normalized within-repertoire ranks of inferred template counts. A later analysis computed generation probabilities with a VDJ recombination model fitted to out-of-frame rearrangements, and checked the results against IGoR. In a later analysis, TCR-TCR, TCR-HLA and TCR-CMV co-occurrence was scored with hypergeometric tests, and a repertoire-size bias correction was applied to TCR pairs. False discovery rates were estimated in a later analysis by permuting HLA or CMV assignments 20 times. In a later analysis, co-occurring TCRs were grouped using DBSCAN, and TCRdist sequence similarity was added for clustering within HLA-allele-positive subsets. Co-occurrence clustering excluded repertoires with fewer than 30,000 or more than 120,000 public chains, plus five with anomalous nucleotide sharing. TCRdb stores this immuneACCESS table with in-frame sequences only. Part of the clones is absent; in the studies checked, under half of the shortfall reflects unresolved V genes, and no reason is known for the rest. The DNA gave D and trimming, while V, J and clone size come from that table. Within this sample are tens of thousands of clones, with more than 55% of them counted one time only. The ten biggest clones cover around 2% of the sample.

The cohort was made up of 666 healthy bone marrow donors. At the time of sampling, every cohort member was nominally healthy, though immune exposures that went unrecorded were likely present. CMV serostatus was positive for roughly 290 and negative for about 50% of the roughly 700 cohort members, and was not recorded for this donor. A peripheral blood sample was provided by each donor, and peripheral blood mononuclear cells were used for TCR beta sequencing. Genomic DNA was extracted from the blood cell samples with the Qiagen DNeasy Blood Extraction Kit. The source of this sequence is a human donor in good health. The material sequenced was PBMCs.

The encoded CDR3 is CAILGQDNNYGYTF. Here is the DNA: TGTGCCATCCTCGGACAGGATAATAACTATGGCTACACCTTC. Recombination linked TRBV10-3 to TRBJ1-2; TRBD1 matches 7 bases in the middle. The CDR3, from cysteine to phenylalanine, totals 14 residues. The CDR3 DNA has 42 bases and is translated from base 1. The germline V gene specifies ENHRY as CDR1 and SYGVKD as CDR2. Unmatched junction bases come to 7, with V trimmed by 8 bases and J by 1 base.